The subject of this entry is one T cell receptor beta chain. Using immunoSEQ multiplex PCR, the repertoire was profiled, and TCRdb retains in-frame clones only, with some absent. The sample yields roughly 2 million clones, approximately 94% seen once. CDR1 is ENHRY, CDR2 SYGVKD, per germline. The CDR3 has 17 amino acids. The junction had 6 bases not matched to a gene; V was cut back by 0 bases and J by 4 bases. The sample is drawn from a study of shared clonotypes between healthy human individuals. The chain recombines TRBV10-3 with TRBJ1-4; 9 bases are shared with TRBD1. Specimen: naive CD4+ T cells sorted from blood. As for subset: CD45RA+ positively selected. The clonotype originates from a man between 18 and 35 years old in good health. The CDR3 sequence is CAISESGQGNRNEKLFF. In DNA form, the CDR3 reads TGTGCCATCAGTGAGTCAGGACAGGGGAACCGTAATGAAAAACTGTTTTTT.